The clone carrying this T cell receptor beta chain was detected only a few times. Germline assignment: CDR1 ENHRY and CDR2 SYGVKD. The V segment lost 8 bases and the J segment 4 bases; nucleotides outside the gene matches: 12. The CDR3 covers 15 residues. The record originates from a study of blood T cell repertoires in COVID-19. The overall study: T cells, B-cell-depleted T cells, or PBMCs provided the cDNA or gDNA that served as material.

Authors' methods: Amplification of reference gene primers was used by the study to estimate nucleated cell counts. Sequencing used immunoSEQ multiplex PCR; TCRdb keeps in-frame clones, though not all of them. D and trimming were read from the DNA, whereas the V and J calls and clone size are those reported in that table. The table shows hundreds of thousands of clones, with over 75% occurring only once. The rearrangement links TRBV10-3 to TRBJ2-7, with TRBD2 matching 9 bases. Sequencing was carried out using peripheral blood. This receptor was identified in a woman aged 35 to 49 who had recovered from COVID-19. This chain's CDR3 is CAIGVSGGPEYEQYF. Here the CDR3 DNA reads TGTGCCATCGGGGTTAGCGGGGGACCCGAGTACGAGCAGTACTTC.